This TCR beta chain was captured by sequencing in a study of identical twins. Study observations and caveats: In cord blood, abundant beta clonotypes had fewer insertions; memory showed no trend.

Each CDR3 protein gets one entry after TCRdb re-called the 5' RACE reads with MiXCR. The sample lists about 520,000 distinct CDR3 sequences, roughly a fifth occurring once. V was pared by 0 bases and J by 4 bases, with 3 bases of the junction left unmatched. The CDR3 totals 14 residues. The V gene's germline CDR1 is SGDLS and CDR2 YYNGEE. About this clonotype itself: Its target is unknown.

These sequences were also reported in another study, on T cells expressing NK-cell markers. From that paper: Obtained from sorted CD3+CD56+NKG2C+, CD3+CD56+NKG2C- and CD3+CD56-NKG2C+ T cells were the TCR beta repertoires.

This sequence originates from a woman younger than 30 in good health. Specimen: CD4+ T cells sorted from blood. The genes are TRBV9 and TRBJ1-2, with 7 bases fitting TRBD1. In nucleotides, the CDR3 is TGTGCCAGCAGCGTAGAATGGGACAGCTATGGCTACACCTTC. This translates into CASSVEWDSYGYTF.